These 12 T cell receptor beta chains came from one sample sequenced in a study of cytomegalovirus exposure and HLA in healthy donors. Primers included in the PCR were 60 Vbeta and 13 Jbeta primers. Profiled with immunoSEQ multiplex PCR; TCRdb holds only in-frame clones, not every one. The sample carries approximately 46,000 clones, approximately 67% recorded once. Specimen: PBMCs. The source of these receptors is a man aged 25 to 45 in good health and CMV-seronegative.

This chain connects TRBV29-1 to TRBJ2-5; D ambiguous. Per the germline V gene, CDR1 is SQVTM and CDR2 is ANQGSEA. This CDR3 has 13 residues. V was cut by 4 bases and J by 0 bases, with 9 bases left in between. CDR3 amino acids: CSVVENNQETQYF. The CDR3 DNA sequence: TGCAGCGTTGTGGAGAATAACCAAGAGACCCAGTACTTC.

This chain connects TRBV7-6 to TRBJ1-5; D is uncertain. This CDR3 has 16 amino acids. The germline CDR1 and CDR2 sequences are SGHVS and FNYEAQ. The V gene lost 2 bases and the J gene lost 0 bases, with 11 bases spanning the gap. The DNA for the CDR3 is TGTGCCAGCAGCTTATTCGGCGGTCCTAGCAATCAGCCCCAGCATTTT. Translation gives CASSLFGGPSNQPQHF.

V gene TRBV19 combines with J gene TRBJ2-7; TRBD2 matches at 10 bases. Germline values: CDR1 LNHDA, CDR2 SQIVND (reference sequence). This CDR3 comprises 15 residues. The junction had 4 bases not matched to a gene; V was cut back by 3 bases and J by 2 bases. CDR3 residues: CASSIGLAVTYEQYF. The CDR3 DNA follows: TGTGCCAGTAGTATCGGACTAGCGGTTACCTACGAGCAGTACTTC.

The rearrangement links TRBV11-2 to TRBJ2-5; D remains ambiguous. The CDR3 spans 15 residues. V gave up 0 bases and J gave up 2 bases, with 10 bases separating them. The germline V gene encodes CDR1 SGHAT and CDR2 FQNNGV. DNA of the CDR3: TGTGCCAGCAGCTTAGAGGTGGTCAGACAAGAGACCCAGTACTTC. Translated, it gives CASSLEVVRQETQYF.

This chain links TRBV21-1 with TRBJ2-3; the table's D call, TRBD2, has no DNA check behind it. TRBV21-1 is a pseudogene segment. CDR3 length: 18 amino acids. The CDR3 DNA follows: TGTGCCAGCAGCAAAGTGGGGCGGGAGGCCCCCGGGAGTGATACGCAGTATTTT. This translates into CASSKVGREAPGSDTQYF.

The table lists this clone with a few counts. This sequence joins TRBV6-6 and TRBJ1-2, with 10 nucleotides matching TRBD1. This CDR3 is 12 amino acids long. The trim removed 8 bases at V and 6 bases at J, leaving 3 bases unmatched. CDR1 is MNHNY and CDR2 is SVGAGI in the germline V gene (reference sequence). The CDR3 nucleotides are TGTGCCAGCGAGGGGACAGGGGATGGCTACACCTTC. Translation gives CASEGTGDGYTF.

The chain is built from TRBV6-4 and TRBJ2-5; 8 bases are a match to TRBD2. The CDR3 runs to 17 residues. CDR1 and CDR2 (germline): MRHNA, SNTAGT. The ends lost 2 bases at V and 7 bases at J; junction bases unmatched: 15. The DNA of the CDR3 is TGTGCCAGCAGTGACCCCCGCGGGGTAGCGGGATACGTGACCCAGTACTTC. It is translated as CASSDPRGVAGYVTQYF.

J is TRBJ2-2 and V is TRBV18; 9 bases are shared with TRBD2. This CDR3 has 16 residues. Germline CDR1 reads KGHSH; CDR2 reads LQKENI. The V segment lost 3 bases and the J segment 3 bases; nucleotides outside the gene matches: 5. The CDR3 DNA reads as TGTGCCAGCTCACCTAGTCTAGCGGGACACACCGGGGAGCTGTTTTTT. Residues: CASSPSLAGHTGELFF.

The chain joins TRBV19 to TRBJ1-2; TRBD1 matches 8 bases. The J segment lost 2 bases and the V segment lost 10 bases, leaving 6 bases of the junction unmatched. The CDR3 loop spans 13 amino acids. Germline-derived CDR1 and CDR2 are LNHDA and SQIVND (reference sequence). The CDR3 reads CATQDRENYGYTF. The CDR3 DNA follows: TGTGCCACCCAGGACAGGGAGAACTATGGCTACACCTTC. Variable domain in full (rest from reference TRBV19 and TRBJ1-2): DGGITQSPKYLFRKEGQNVTLSCEQNLNHDAMYWYRQDPGQGLRLIYYSQIVNDFQKGDIAEGYSVSREKKESFPLTVTSAQKNPTAFYLCATQDRENYGYTFGSGTRLTVV.

This clone showed up just a few times. The genes are TRBV2 and TRBJ2-5, with TRBD2 identical over 11 bases. Germline trimming cut 6 bases from V and 4 bases from J; bases unmatched to any gene: 13. The germline CDR1 and CDR2 sequences are SNHLY and FYNNEI. The CDR3 consists of 17 residues. The CDR3 sequence: CASRGIIVAGGGETQYF. In nucleotides, the CDR3 is TGTGCCAGCAGGGGGATTATTGTAGCGGGAGGGGGAGAGACCCAGTACTTC.

The chain has TRBV7-8 and TRBJ1-6, with a tentative D call TRBD1 (5 bases). The CDR3 runs to 16 residues. The V gene lost 0 bases and the J gene lost 3 bases, with 9 bases spanning the gap. The V gene's germline CDR1 is SGHVS and CDR2 FQNEAQ. CDR3 sequence (DNA): TGTGCCAGCAGCTTAGCCAGGGCGAACTATAATTCACCCCTCCACTTT. Translating gives CASSLARANYNSPLHF.

The chain links TRBV5-1 to TRBJ2-1; weak D call: TRBD2 (7 bases). Trimming shortened V by 4 bases and J by 4 bases, and 18 bases separated the two germline ends. Germline CDR1 SGHRS, CDR2 YFSETQ. The CDR3 extends over 16 amino acids. The chain's CDR3 is CASSLQGGAVYNEQFF. The CDR3 nucleotides are TGCGCCAGCAGCCTACAAGGGGGGGCGGTATACAATGAGCAGTTCTTC.